Each of the 17 T cell receptor beta chains below was sequenced from the same sample in a study of T cell repertoires in cytomegalovirus infection. TCRdb used MiXCR to reprocess the reads, holding one entry per CDR3 protein. The data contain fewer than 300,000 distinct CDR3 sequences, roughly 25% of them singletons. The sequenced material came from PBMCs. These receptors were obtained from a human donor in good health (CMV status not recorded). Some clones in this sample may be carry-over from other donors' samples.

This clonotype was counted only a few times. The chain carries TRBV4-3 and TRBJ2-5, with TRBD2 matching over 8 bases. The CDR3 totals 14 residues. The V gene's germline CDR1 is LGHNA and CDR2 YSLEER. Losses at the gene ends were 4 bases for V and 5 bases for J; bases not matched to a gene: 6. The CDR3 spells CASSLRGGRETQYF. The CDR3 DNA reads as TGCGCCAGCAGCCTACGGGGGGGGCGGGAGACCCAGTACTTC.

Only a few counts were recorded for this clonotype. The rearrangement joins TRBV6-2 or TRBV6-3 to TRBJ1-2; D ambiguous. The ends were cut back, 7 bases at V and 5 bases at J, with 17 bases in the middle. The CDR3 contains 14 residues. Germline V gives CDR1 MNHEY, CDR2 SVGEGT. The CDR3 nucleotides are TGTGCCAGCACCGAAGTTGAAGGAGGTTATGGCTACACCTTC. It translates to CASTEVEGGYGYTF.

In this sample, this clonotype turned up a few times. V usage is TRBV20-1 and J usage is TRBJ2-1, with a tentative D call TRBD2 (6 bases). The CDR3 runs 14 residues. V was clipped by 1 base and J by 9 bases, with 16 bases between them. Per the germline V gene, CDR1 is DFQATT and CDR2 is SNEGSKA (reference sequence). CDR3 region: CSARGRDLWVEQFF. Written as DNA, the CDR3 is TGCAGTGCTAGAGGGCGGGACTTATGGGTTGAGCAGTTCTTC.

This clonotype occurred many times. The genes are TRBV7-9 and TRBJ2-1; a weak D match, TRBD2 (6 bases). The CDR3 is 15 amino acids. Trimming took off 3 bases at V and 4 bases at J, with 13 bases between the two ends. The germline V gene has CDR1 SEHNR and CDR2 FQNEAQ (reference sequence). CDR3 nucleotide sequence: TGTGCCAGCAGCTTTAGCGGCCAGGGTTACAATGAGCAGTTCTTC. Its protein product is CASSFSGQGYNEQFF.

This clonotype appeared many times. The J gene is TRBJ1-4, the V gene TRBV20-1; 7 bases match TRBD1. Trimming removed 8 bases from V and 5 bases from J; junction bases left unmatched: 8. This CDR3 spans 13 amino acids. Germline V gives CDR1 DFQATT, CDR2 SNEGSKA (reference sequence). CDR3 nucleotide sequence: TGCAGTATCCCGACAGGGAGAAATGAAAAACTGTTTTTT. This translates into CSIPTGRNEKLFF.

This clonotype was seen ten or more times. V usage is TRBV7-2 and J usage is TRBJ2-1, with 11 positions matching TRBD2. Germline loops: CDR1 SGHTA, CDR2 FQGNSA. The trim removed 5 bases at V and 4 bases at J, leaving 4 bases unmatched. The CDR3 consists of 15 residues. For the CDR3, the DNA is TGTGCCAGCAGCCGGGGACTAGCGGCTTACAATGAGCAGTTCTTC. Protein product: CASSRGLAAYNEQFF.

This clonotype appeared many times. V gene TRBV7-2 combines with J gene TRBJ2-5; D gene ambiguous. This CDR3 region has 15 residues. Germline lookup yields CDR1 SGHTA and CDR2 FQGNSA. V was shortened by 5 bases and J by 2 bases, with 15 bases between the two germline ends. CDR3 sequence reads: CASSVQPNLQETQYF. The CDR3 nucleotides are TGTGCCAGCAGCGTCCAGCCGAACCTGCAAGAGACCCAGTACTTC.

Regarding this clonotype: A much larger clone lies a single base off, so this may be a read error. CDR3 protein: CASSQGRTNTDTQYF. The CDR3 DNA is TGCGCCAGCAGCCAGGGCCGGACGAACACAGATACGCAGTATTTT. The J gene is TRBJ2-3, the V gene TRBV4-3, with D uncertain. CDR1 is LGHNA, CDR2 YSLEER, per germline. The CDR3 spans 15 residues. Trimming shortened V by 3 bases and J by 2 bases, and 12 bases separated the two germline ends.

This clonotype was observed a few times. The chain joins TRBV6-2 or TRBV6-3 to TRBJ2-7; 10 bases agree with TRBD1. From germline, CDR1 is MNHEY and CDR2 SVGEGT. J gave up 5 bases and V 6 bases, and 25 bases lay outside the gene matches. This CDR3 contains 20 residues. CDR3 sequence reads: CASRGLGTISPTGGFDEQYF. The CDR3 nucleotides read TGTGCCAGCAGGGGCCTGGGTACCATCAGCCCGACAGGGGGCTTCGACGAGCAGTACTTC.

This clonotype occurred a few times. This rearrangement joins TRBV5-1 to TRBJ2-1, with a tentative D call TRBD2 (6 bases). Germline CDR1 is SGHRS and CDR2 is YFSETQ. V gave up 3 bases and J gave up 6 bases, with 13 bases separating them. The CDR3 length is 14 residues. The CDR3 reads CASSSGLLPNEQFF. In DNA, the CDR3 is TGCGCCAGCAGCTCGGGACTCCTGCCCAATGAGCAGTTCTTC.

This clonotype turned up a few times. The chain combines TRBV5-1 with TRBJ2-1, with D perhaps matching TRBD2 (7 bases). Germline CDR1 and CDR2: SGHRS and YFSETQ. Trimming stripped 2 bases from V and 8 bases from J, with 17 bases between. There are 15 residues in the CDR3. In nucleotides, the CDR3 is TGCGCCAGCAGCTTAGGGACTACCGGGGGGCATGAGCAGTTCTTC. Its translation: CASSLGTTGGHEQFF.

This clonotype was seen only a few times. The rearrangement links TRBV28 to TRBJ2-5, with a tentative D call TRBD1 (5 bases). Looked up from germline, CDR1 is MDHEN and CDR2 is SYDVKM. This CDR3 is built from 16 residues. Trimming stripped 6 bases from V and 4 bases from J, with 21 bases between. The CDR3 reads CASSPFYMDIRETQYF. The CDR3 nucleotides read TGTGCCAGCAGCCCTTTCTATATGGACATCCGAGAGACCCAGTACTTC.

This chain links TRBV7-6 with TRBJ2-5; 9 nucleotides line up with TRBD2. This CDR3 spans 15 amino acids. The germline CDR1 and CDR2 sequences are SGHVS and FNYEAQ. The junction had 2 bases not matched to a gene; V was cut back by 2 bases and J by 1 base. CDR3 bases: TGTGCCAGCAGCTTAACAGCGGGGGGCCAAGAGACCCAGTACTTC. It encodes CASSLTAGGQETQYF.

This clonotype showed up many times. The chain links TRBV7-9 to TRBJ1-2, with 7 bases lining up with TRBD1. Germline-derived CDR1 and CDR2 are SEHNR and FQNEAQ (reference sequence). The CDR3 length is 16 residues. The V gene end was trimmed by 2 bases and the J gene end by 5 bases; junction bases not matched to a gene: 11. The CDR3 coding sequence is TGTGCCAGCAGCTTACCACAGGGGCGACCCAAGTATGGCTACACCTTC. It codes for CASSLPQGRPKYGYTF.

This chain connects TRBV7-9 to TRBJ2-5; maybe TRBD2 (5 bases). This CDR3 region has 15 residues. V lost 4 bases, J lost 6 bases, and 18 bases lay in between. From germline, CDR1 is SEHNR and CDR2 FQNEAQ (reference sequence). CDR3: CASSSIVGSRKTQYF. The CDR3, as DNA: TGTGCCAGCAGCTCAATTGTTGGGAGCAGGAAGACCCAGTACTTC.

This clonotype was seen a few times. The V and J genes are TRBV29-1 and TRBJ2-7; possible D gene TRBD2, 6 bases. V dropped 3 bases and J dropped 4 bases, with 7 bases sitting between them. Germline V gene lookup returns CDR1 SQVTM and CDR2 ANQGSEA. The CDR3 runs to 11 residues. The DNA of the CDR3 is TGCAGCGTTGATCGGGGGTACGAGCAGTACTTC. This sequence encodes CSVDRGYEQYF.

Written as DNA, the CDR3 is TGTGCCACCAGTGATTTGCAACGGGGACGGCAACAAGAGACCCAGTACTTC. Its protein product is CATSDLQRGRQQETQYF. This chain joins TRBV24-1 and TRBJ2-5; possibly TRBD1 or TRBD2 for D (5 bases each). V dropped 0 bases and J dropped 2 bases, with 15 bases sitting between them. Germline V gene sequence: CDR1 KGHDR, CDR2 SFDVKD. CDR3 length: 17 residues.